These 26 T cell receptor beta chains were all obtained from the same sample, sequenced in a study of control samples from healthy donors and cancer patients. Repertoires were generated with immunoSEQ multiplex PCR, while TCRdb's copy carries only in-frame clones and drops some. In the table there are some 120,000 clones, about nine tenths of which are singletons. The material sequenced was blood. These receptors originate from a man aged 18 to 29 in good health.

The rearrangement links TRBV18 to TRBJ2-7; D may be TRBD1 (5 bases). Trimming took 4 bases from V and 4 from J, leaving 11 bases between them. The V gene's germline CDR1 is KGHSH and CDR2 LQKENI. The CDR3 covers 13 residues. In DNA form, the CDR3 reads TGTGCCAGCTCACTCAAAGGGGCTTACGAGCAGTACTTC. Amino acid sequence: CASSLKGAYEQYF.

CDR3 nucleotide sequence: TGTGCCAGCAGTTTCCGGGCGGGGGGGCGCGCAGATACGCAGTATTTT. Its translation is CASSFRAGGRADTQYF. The chain carries TRBV28 and TRBJ2-3; 9 bases are a match to TRBD2. V lost 3 bases, J lost 4 bases, and 8 bases stayed unmatched. The CDR3 covers 16 residues. The V gene's germline CDR1 is MDHEN and CDR2 SYDVKM.

V is TRBV7-2 and J is TRBJ2-4; 10 bases agree with TRBD2. The J segment lost 1 base and the V segment lost 1 base, leaving 4 bases of the junction unmatched. Germline V gene lookup returns CDR1 SGHTA and CDR2 FQGNSA. The CDR3 covers 17 residues. The CDR3 region is CASSLELAGNAKNIQYF. DNA for the CDR3: TGTGCCAGCAGCTTAGAACTAGCGGGAAATGCCAAAAACATTCAGTACTTC. Together with reference TRBV7-2 and TRBJ2-4, the CDR3 gives the full variable domain: GAGVSQSPSNKVTEKGKDVELRCDPISGHTALYWYRQSLGQGLEFLIYFQGNSAPDKSGLPSDRFSAERTGGSVSTLTIQRTQQEDSAVYLCASSLELAGNAKNIQYFGAGTRLSVL.

This clone appeared once. This chain links TRBV19 with TRBJ1-5, with TRBD1 matching over 9 bases. The CDR3 has 15 residues. The V gene end was trimmed by 8 bases and the J gene end by 2 bases; junction bases not matched to a gene: 7. Per the germline V gene, CDR1 is LNHDA and CDR2 is SQIVND (reference sequence). The CDR3: CASHSGQGGNQPQHF. For the CDR3, the DNA is TGTGCCAGTCACTCGGGACAGGGAGGCAATCAGCCCCAGCATTTT.

The rearrangement uses TRBV12-3 or TRBV12-4 and TRBJ1-2, with D uncertain. Trimming left V 5 bases short and J 8 bases short, with 12 bases between. The CDR3 spans 12 residues. In DNA, the CDR3 is TGTGCCAGCAGTCCACCGGACGGGGGCTACACCTTC. Amino acids: CASSPPDGGYTF.

The genes are TRBV19 and TRBJ1-5, with 7 bases fitting TRBD1. The V gene's germline CDR1 is LNHDA and CDR2 SQIVND (reference sequence). The ends lost 8 bases at V and 0 bases at J; junction bases unmatched: 10. The length of the CDR3 is 16 residues. The CDR3 sequence: CASQTSGTVSNQPQHF. The DNA of the CDR3 is TGTGCCAGTCAAACCTCCGGGACAGTTAGCAATCAGCCCCAGCATTTT.

V is TRBV9 and J is TRBJ1-3; no definite D call. Germline CDR1 SGDLS, CDR2 YYNGEE. The ends were cut back, 0 bases at V and 0 bases at J, with 7 bases in the middle. This CDR3 comprises 15 residues. CDR3 in amino acids: CASSVGSISGNTIYF. The CDR3 DNA sequence: TGTGCCAGCAGCGTAGGATCTATCTCTGGAAACACCATATATTTT.

This chain uses TRBV24-1 with TRBJ1-2; D is ambiguous. This CDR3 comprises 14 residues. Germline V gene data show CDR1 as KGHDR and CDR2 as SFDVKD. V was cut by 6 bases and J by 2 bases, with 12 bases left in between. Here the CDR3 DNA reads TGTGCCACCAGTTCTGGAATAGACAACTATGGCTACACCTTC. Residues: CATSSGIDNYGYTF.

The chain joins TRBV28 to TRBJ2-3; D might be TRBD2 (6 bases). Germline lookup yields CDR1 MDHEN and CDR2 SYDVKM. This CDR3 is 12 amino acids long. The V end was cut by 5 bases, the J end by 6 bases, with 9 bases between. The CDR3 is CASSEAGDTQYF. The CDR3, as DNA: TGTGCCAGCAGTGAGGCGGGGGATACGCAGTATTTT.

This chain links TRBV3-1 (or the pseudogene TRBV3-2) with TRBJ2-1; TRBD1 is a possible D gene (7 bases). Trimming took 4 bases from V and 0 from J, leaving 10 bases between them. Germline V gene data show CDR1 as LGHDT and CDR2 as YNNKEL (reference sequence). This CDR3 contains 15 residues. The CDR3 nucleotides are TGTGCCAGCAGCCCTCAGGGGGGCTCCTACAATGAGCAGTTCTTC. Its translation is CASSPQGGSYNEQFF.

This sequence joins TRBV30 and TRBJ1-5, with D maybe TRBD1 (5 bases). The V gene lost 5 bases and the J gene lost 4 bases, with 9 bases spanning the gap. The CDR3 covers 12 residues. Germline loops: CDR1 GTSNPN, CDR2 SVGIG (reference sequence). CDR3 residues: CAWGEGNQPQHF. The DNA of the CDR3 is TGTGCCTGGGGGGAGGGGAATCAGCCCCAGCATTTT.

V gene TRBV9 combines with J gene TRBJ1-1; weak D call: TRBD1 (5 bases). The V end was cut by 2 bases, the J end by 5 bases, with 13 bases between. The CDR3 contains 14 residues. The V gene's germline CDR1 is SGDLS and CDR2 YYNGEE. This chain's CDR3 is CASSVGLRQTEAFF. The CDR3 DNA reads as TGTGCCAGCAGCGTCGGGTTAAGACAGACTGAAGCTTTCTTT. Variable domain in full (rest from reference TRBV9 and TRBJ1-1): DSGVTQTPKHLITATGQRVTLRCSPRSGDLSVYWYQQSLDQGLQFLIQYYNGEERAKGNILERFSAQQFPDLHSELNLSSLELGDSALYFCASSVGLRQTEAFFGQGTRLTVV.

This chain connects TRBV5-3 to TRBJ2-6; 9 positions match TRBD1. TRBV5-3 is classed as an ORF, of uncertain function. The CDR3 spans 19 residues. Trimming removed 4 bases from V and 7 bases from J; junction bases left unmatched: 18. CDR3 loop: CARSPSTRKTGGPANVLTF. The CDR3, as DNA: TGTGCCAGAAGCCCAAGCACACGAAAGACAGGGGGACCAGCCAACGTCCTGACTTTC.

This sequence joins TRBV28 and TRBJ1-1; TRBD1 is a possible D gene (5 bases). The V end was cut by 1 base, the J end by 3 bases, with 15 bases between. The CDR3 spans 16 residues. Germline V gene sequence: CDR1 MDHEN, CDR2 SYDVKM. DNA of the CDR3: TGTGCCAGCAGTTTATTCGGCAGGGCGGCGGACACTGAAGCTTTCTTT. It encodes CASSLFGRAADTEAFF. The full variable domain, completed using reference TRBV28 and TRBJ1-1, is DVKVTQSSRYLVKRTGEKVFLECVQDMDHENMFWYRQDPGLGLRLIYFSYDVKMKEKGDIPEGYSVSREKKERFSLILESASTNQTSMYLCASSLFGRAADTEAFFGQGTRLTVV.

The chain uses TRBV5-4 and TRBJ2-1; D perhaps matches TRBD2 (6 bases). V gave up 5 bases and J gave up 5 bases, with 14 bases separating them. Looked up from germline, CDR1 is SGHNT and CDR2 is YYREEE (reference sequence). The CDR3 is 14 amino acids. The CDR3 region is CASSSRDSNNEQFF. As DNA, the CDR3 is TGTGCCAGCAGTTCTCGGGACTCTAACAATGAGCAGTTCTTC. Together with reference TRBV5-4 and TRBJ2-1, the CDR3 gives the full variable domain: ETGVTQSPTHLIKTRGQQVTLRCSSQSGHNTVSWYQQALGQGPQFIFQYYREEENGRGNFPPRFSGLQFPNYSSELNVNALELDDSALYLCASSSRDSNNEQFFGPGTRLTVL.

The gene calls are TRBV2 and TRBJ2-1, with 9 positions matching TRBD2. CDR1 is SNHLY, CDR2 FYNNEI, per germline. The CDR3 runs to 15 residues. After removal of 4 bases from V and 7 bases from J, the junction contained 8 bases not matched to a gene. The CDR3 spells CASSGGGRAENEQFF. The CDR3 region has the DNA TGTGCCAGCAGTGGTGGCGGGAGGGCCGAGAATGAGCAGTTCTTC.

V and J are TRBV12-3 or TRBV12-4 and TRBJ1-5, with no clear D. The CDR3 totals 11 residues. The ends were cut back, 8 bases at V and 3 bases at J, with 5 bases in the middle. CDR3 loop: CASGFNQPQHF. For the CDR3, the DNA is TGTGCCAGCGGATTCAATCAGCCCCAGCATTTT.

The genes are TRBV6-6 and TRBJ1-5; the match to TRBD1 covers 7 bases. CDR3 length: 15 amino acids. J was trimmed by 3 bases and V by 2 bases; bases with no gene match: 4. CDR1 is MNHNY, CDR2 SVGAGI, per germline (reference sequence). The CDR3 nucleotides are TGTGCCAGCAGTTACGGGACAGAACCCAATCAGCCCCAGCATTTT. Its protein is CASSYGTEPNQPQHF.

The rearrangement uses TRBV28 and TRBJ1-2, with D possibly TRBD1 on 5 matching bases. Trimming stripped 1 base from V and 3 bases from J, with 12 bases between. The CDR3 is made up of 15 amino acids. Per germline, CDR1 MDHEN and CDR2 SYDVKM. CDR3 residues: CASSLSGTGHYGYTF. The CDR3 DNA reads TGTGCCAGCAGTTTATCCGGGACTGGACACTATGGCTACACCTTC.

The V gene is TRBV7-2, the J gene TRBJ2-1; 9 bases are shared with TRBD1. CDR1 and CDR2 from the germline V gene are SGHTA and FQGNSA. V gave up 5 bases and J gave up 4 bases; unmatched junction bases: 9. The CDR3 totals 16 residues. The CDR3 DNA sequence: TGTGCCAGCAGCACCAACAGGGGGCGGACATACAATGAGCAGTTCTTC. This codes for CASSTNRGRTYNEQFF.

This chain joins TRBV19 and TRBJ2-2; TRBD2 matches 11 bases. The CDR3 is made up of 16 amino acids. Germline values: CDR1 LNHDA, CDR2 SQIVND (reference sequence). J gave up 5 bases and V 5 bases, and 7 bases lay outside the gene matches. The CDR3 DNA reads TGTGCCAGTAGTCCACGGACTAGCGGGTATACCGGGGAGCTGTTTTTT. It codes for CASSPRTSGYTGELFF.

The chain carries TRBV13 and TRBJ2-5, with 9 bases lining up with TRBD2. The CDR3 totals 14 residues. The trim removed 2 bases at V and 3 bases at J, leaving 1 base unmatched. The V gene's germline CDR1 is PRHDT and CDR2 FYEKMQ (reference sequence). The CDR3 nucleotides read TGTGCCAGCAGCTTACGCGGGGGGGAAGAGACCCAGTACTTC. It is translated as CASSLRGGEETQYF.

This clone was counted once. The gene calls are TRBV6-6 and TRBJ2-7, with 7 bases identical to TRBD1. Germline V gene lookup returns CDR1 MNHNY and CDR2 SVGAGI (reference sequence). Trimming cost V 2 bases and J 2 bases; bases outside gene matches: 3. CDR3 length: 14 amino acids. The CDR3 DNA sequence: TGTGCCAGCAGTTACGGGGACAGCGCCTACGAGCAGTACTTC. Protein product: CASSYGDSAYEQYF.

The V gene is TRBV28, the J gene TRBJ2-2; TRBD1 agrees at 8 bases. CDR1 and CDR2 from the germline V gene are MDHEN and SYDVKM. The CDR3 is 16 residues long. V trimming: 5 bases; J trimming: 6 bases; junction bases outside the gene matches: 11. The CDR3 loop is CASSAPGQVFAGELFF. DNA for the CDR3: TGTGCCAGCAGTGCGCCGGGACAGGTTTTCGCCGGGGAGCTGTTTTTT. Drawing the rest from reference TRBV28 and TRBJ2-2, the complete variable domain is DVKVTQSSRYLVKRTGEKVFLECVQDMDHENMFWYRQDPGLGLRLIYFSYDVKMKEKGDIPEGYSVSREKKERFSLILESASTNQTSMYLCASSAPGQVFAGELFFGEGSRLTVL.

The chain recombines TRBV11-2 with TRBJ2-2; D gene uncertain. Trimming cost V 6 bases and J 7 bases, with 12 bases left between them. CDR3 size: 13 residues. Per germline, CDR1 SGHAT and CDR2 FQNNGV. The CDR3 DNA reads TGTGCCAGCAGACCCACGATTGGCGGGGAGCTGTTTTTT. Amino acids: CASRPTIGGELFF.

This chain joins TRBV7-8 and TRBJ2-3; D is unresolved. CDR1 is SGHVS and CDR2 is FQNEAQ in the germline V gene. This CDR3 has 12 residues. V dropped 5 bases and J dropped 6 bases, with 9 bases sitting between them. CDR3 protein: CASSPLGDTQYF. CDR3 nucleotides: TGTGCCAGCAGCCCCCTCGGGGATACGCAGTATTTT.